The clone carrying this T cell receptor beta chain was observed a single time. This entry comes from a study of preoperative IRX-2 immunotherapy in early breast cancer. Stated treatment: preoperative locoregional IRX-2 cytokine immunotherapy. Sequencing used immunoSEQ multiplex PCR; TCRdb keeps in-frame clones, though not all of them. The sample has around 30,000 clones, 82% seen once. V was pared by 2 bases and J by 6 bases, with 14 bases between. Germline CDR1 and CDR2: SGHNT and YENEEA. The CDR3 contains 15 residues. J is TRBJ1-5 and V is TRBV11-3; D not resolved. The receptor was derived from a human donor with breast cancer. Sampling was done from a patient treated with IRX-2 immunotherapy. The CDR3 sequence: CASSLYVKPPQPQHF. Written as DNA, the CDR3 is TGTGCCAGCAGCTTATACGTCAAGCCTCCTCAGCCCCAGCATTTT.